The T cell receptor beta chain described here comes from a study of OX40 agonist ivuxolimab in advanced cancers. Study information: The patients got ivuxolimab, which is an agonistic anti-OX40 (CD134) antibody. Partial response was recorded in three patients: one hepatocellular carcinoma and two cutaneous melanoma cases.

Trimming pared 0 bases from V and 1 base from J, leaving 2 bases between. This CDR3 is 13 amino acids long. The germline gives CDR1 LNHDA, CDR2 SQIVND (reference sequence). At baseline, cycle 4 day 1, and cycle 7 day 1, blood was sampled. As concerns this clone: Its target is not known.

The repertoire was sequenced with immunoSEQ multiplex PCR; TCRdb's copy has only in-frame clones and lacks some. The repertoire holds 15,000 to 20,000 clones, 86% seen once, with 20% in the top ten. The study's findings and limits: The study found that CD8+ T cells averaged more expanded clones than CD4+.

The clonotype comes from an adult with an advanced solid tumor such as melanoma, head and neck, liver or kidney cancer. The sample in question was CD4+ or CD8+ T cells sorted from blood, obtained in a trial of the OX40 agonist ivuxolimab. The gene calls are TRBV19 and TRBJ2-3, with unresolved D. CDR3 DNA: TGTGCCAGTAGTATAGAACGCACAGATACGCAGTATTTT. This encodes CASSIERTDTQYF.